A single sample is the source of the 5 T cell receptor beta chains below, sequenced in a study of blood T cell repertoires in COVID-19 (dated by TCRdb to 2018 to 2021). The protocol used for the library was the immunoSEQ multiplex PCR assay. TCRdb stores this immuneACCESS table with in-frame sequences only. Part of the clones is absent; in the studies checked, under half of the shortfall reflects unresolved V genes, and no reason is known for the rest. The sample contains over 300,000 clones, 70% to 90% of them found a single time. The top ten clones comprise over 2% of the sample. The sample was PBMCs or T cells enriched from blood (not recorded which). All receptors come from a man aged 30 to 45 who had recovered from COVID-19.

The chain is built from TRBV5-4 and TRBJ2-2; tentatively, D is TRBD1 (6 bases). Germline assignment: CDR1 SGHNT and CDR2 YYREEE (reference sequence). CDR3 length: 15 residues. V lost 4 bases and J lost 0, with 10 bases in between. The CDR3 DNA follows: TGTGCCAGCAGCACGGGACAAACGAACACCGGGGAGCTGTTTTTT. Its translation is CASSTGQTNTGELFF.

The rearrangement links TRBV18 to TRBJ1-3; tentatively, D is TRBD1 (5 bases). In germline, CDR1 is KGHSH, CDR2 LQKENI. The CDR3 covers 17 residues. Trimming shortened V by 6 bases and J by 0 bases, and 18 bases separated the two germline ends. The CDR3 DNA is TGTGCCAGCTCTTCGGCCGGAGGGACTGACTCTGGAAACACCATATATTTT. This codes for CASSSAGGTDSGNTIYF.

The V call is TRBV5-4, the J call TRBJ2-2; 9 bases match TRBD1. Per germline, CDR1 SGHNT and CDR2 YYREEE (reference sequence). This CDR3 is 15 amino acids long. The V and J ends lost 4 bases and 4 bases, in that order; junction bases with no gene match: 5. The CDR3 DNA is TGTGCCAGCAGCGCAGAACAGGGGGCCACCGGGGAGCTGTTTTTT. Its translation is CASSAEQGATGELFF.

This clone was observed a handful of times. The chain has TRBV7-6 and TRBJ2-1, with D tentatively TRBD2 (5 bases). The CDR3 spans 12 residues. Trimming removed 2 bases from V and 9 bases from J, with 8 bases in between. The germline V gene has CDR1 SGHVS and CDR2 FNYEAQ. CDR3 nucleotide sequence: TGTGCCAGCAGCTTATCAGAGGGTGAGCAGTTCTTC. Amino acids: CASSLSEGEQFF. The full variable domain, in which reference TRBV7-6 and TRBJ2-1 provide the parts outside the CDR3, is GAGVSQSPRYKVTKRGQDVALRCDPISGHVSLYWYRQALGQGPEFLTYFNYEAQQDKSGLPNDRFSAERPEGSISTLTIQRTEQRDSAMYRCASSLSEGEQFFGPGTRLTVL.

The chain links TRBV7-8 to TRBJ2-5; perhaps TRBD2 as D (5 bases). Between the trimmed V and J ends, which lost 5 bases and 1 base, there was a span of 14 bases. Germline V gene sequence: CDR1 SGHVS, CDR2 FQNEAQ. The CDR3 contains 15 residues. CDR3: CASSPTTGSQETQYF. The CDR3 DNA reads as TGTGCCAGCAGCCCGACCACGGGGAGCCAAGAGACCCAGTACTTC. Looking up the rest from reference TRBV7-8 and TRBJ2-5 gives the full variable domain: GAGVSQSPRYKVAKRGQDVALRCDPISGHVSLFWYQQALGQGPEFLTYFQNEAQLDKSGLPSDRFFAERPEGSVSTLKIQRTQQEDSAVYLCASSPTTGSQETQYFGPGTRLLVL.